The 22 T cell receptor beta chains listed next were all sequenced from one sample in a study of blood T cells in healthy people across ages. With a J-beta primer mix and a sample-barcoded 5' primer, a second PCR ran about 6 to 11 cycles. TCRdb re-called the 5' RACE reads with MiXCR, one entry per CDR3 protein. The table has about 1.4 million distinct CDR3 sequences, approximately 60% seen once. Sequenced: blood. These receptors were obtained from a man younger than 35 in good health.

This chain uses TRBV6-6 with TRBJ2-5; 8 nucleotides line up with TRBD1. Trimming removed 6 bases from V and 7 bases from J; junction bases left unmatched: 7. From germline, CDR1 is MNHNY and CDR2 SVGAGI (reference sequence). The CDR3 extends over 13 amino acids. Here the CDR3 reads CASRSGQGGTQYF. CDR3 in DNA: TGTGCCAGCAGATCAGGACAGGGCGGGACCCAGTACTTC.

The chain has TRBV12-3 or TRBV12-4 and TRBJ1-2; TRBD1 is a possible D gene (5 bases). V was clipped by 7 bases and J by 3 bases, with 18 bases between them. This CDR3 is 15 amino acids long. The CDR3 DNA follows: TGTGCCAGCAATGCCTTGGGACTTAGAGACTATGGCTACACCTTC. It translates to CASNALGLRDYGYTF.

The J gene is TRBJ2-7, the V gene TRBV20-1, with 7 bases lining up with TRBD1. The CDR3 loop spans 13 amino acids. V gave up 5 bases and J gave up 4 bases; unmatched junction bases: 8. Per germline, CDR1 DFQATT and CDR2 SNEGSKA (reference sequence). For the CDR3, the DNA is TGCAGTGCTGACGGGACAGCAGATTACGAGCAGTACTTC. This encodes CSADGTADYEQYF.

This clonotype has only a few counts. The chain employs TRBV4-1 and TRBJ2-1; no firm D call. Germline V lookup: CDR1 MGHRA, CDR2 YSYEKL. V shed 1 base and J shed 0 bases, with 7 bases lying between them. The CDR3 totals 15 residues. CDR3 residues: CASSQGLLSYNEQFF. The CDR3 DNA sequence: TGCGCCAGCAGCCAAGGGCTTCTCTCCTACAATGAGCAGTTCTTC.

The CDR3 DNA reads as TGTGCCAGCAGCTTAGCGGGGGCTACGTACGAGCAGTACTTC. This codes for CASSLAGATYEQYF. The V gene is TRBV7-2, the J gene TRBJ2-7; D perhaps matches TRBD1 (6 bases). Looked up from germline, CDR1 is SGHTA and CDR2 is FQGNSA. Trimming shortened V by 0 bases and J by 4 bases, and 10 bases separated the two germline ends. The CDR3 contains 14 residues.

CDR3 sequence (DNA): TGTGCCAGCAGCTTGTTCTCCGGGGCGATTTACAATGAGCAGTTCTTC. Translated: CASSLFSGAIYNEQFF. The V gene is TRBV5-6, the J gene TRBJ2-1; D could derive from TRBD1 or TRBD2 (5 bases each). The CDR3 has 16 residues. In germline, CDR1 is SGHDT, CDR2 YYEEEE. Trimming took off 1 base at V and 4 bases at J, with 15 bases between the two ends.

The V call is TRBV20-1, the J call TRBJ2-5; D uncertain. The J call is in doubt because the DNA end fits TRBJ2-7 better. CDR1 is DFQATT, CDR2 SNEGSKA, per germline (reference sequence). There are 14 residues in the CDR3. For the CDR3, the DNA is TGCAGTGCTCACCCCCCGGAAGGAGACTACGAGCAGTACTTC. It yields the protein CSAHPPEGDYEQYF.

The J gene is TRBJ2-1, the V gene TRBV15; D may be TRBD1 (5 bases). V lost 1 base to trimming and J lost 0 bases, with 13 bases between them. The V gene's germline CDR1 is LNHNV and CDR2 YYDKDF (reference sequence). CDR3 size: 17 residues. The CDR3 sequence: CATSRVSQASSYNEQFF. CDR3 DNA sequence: TGTGCCACCAGCAGAGTTTCACAGGCGAGCTCCTACAATGAGCAGTTCTTC.

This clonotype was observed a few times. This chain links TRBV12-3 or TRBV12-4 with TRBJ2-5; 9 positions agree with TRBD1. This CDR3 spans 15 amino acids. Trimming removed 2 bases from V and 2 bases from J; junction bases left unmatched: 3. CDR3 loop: CASSLKQGAQETQYF. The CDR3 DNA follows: TGTGCCAGCAGTTTAAAACAGGGGGCTCAAGAGACCCAGTACTTC.

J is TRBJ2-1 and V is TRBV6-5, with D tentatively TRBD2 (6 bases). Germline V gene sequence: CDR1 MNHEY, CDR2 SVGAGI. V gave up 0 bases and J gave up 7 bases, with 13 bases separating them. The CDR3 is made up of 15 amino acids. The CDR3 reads CASSYSNGGRNEQFF. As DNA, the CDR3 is TGTGCCAGCAGTTACTCGAATGGAGGGCGGAATGAGCAGTTCTTC.

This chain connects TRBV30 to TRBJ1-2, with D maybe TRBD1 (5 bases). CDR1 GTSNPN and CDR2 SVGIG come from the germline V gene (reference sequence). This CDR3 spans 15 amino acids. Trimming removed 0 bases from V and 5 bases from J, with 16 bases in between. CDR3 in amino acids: CAWSVRTPVLYGYTF. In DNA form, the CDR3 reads TGTGCCTGGAGTGTACGGACACCGGTTCTATATGGCTACACCTTC.

CDR3 sequence (DNA): TGTGCCAGCAGTTTAAGCACCGGGACTAGCGGGGAGCAGTACTTC. This gives the protein CASSLSTGTSGEQYF. This chain joins TRBV12-3 or TRBV12-4 and TRBJ2-7, with 12 positions matching TRBD2. The V gene end was trimmed by 2 bases and the J gene end by 7 bases; junction bases not matched to a gene: 6. The CDR3 totals 15 residues.

The DNA for the CDR3 is TGTGCCAGCAGTGGCCGACAGAACAATGAGCAGTACTTC. Its translation is CASSGRQNNEQYF. The J gene is TRBJ2-1, the V gene TRBV6-1; possibly TRBD1 for D (5 bases). The closer fit of TRBJ2-7 to the DNA end suggests the J call may be wrong. This CDR3 is 13 amino acids long. Germline loops: CDR1 MNHNS, CDR2 SASEGT.

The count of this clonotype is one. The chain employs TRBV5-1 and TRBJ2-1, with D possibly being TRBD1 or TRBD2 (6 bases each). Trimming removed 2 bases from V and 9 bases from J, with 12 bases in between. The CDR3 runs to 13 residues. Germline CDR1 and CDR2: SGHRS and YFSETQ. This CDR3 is CASSFNGGGEQFF. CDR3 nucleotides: TGCGCCAGCAGCTTCAACGGGGGCGGTGAGCAGTTCTTC.

Here the CDR3 reads CASFGGSGRIIQETQYF. CDR3 DNA: TGTGCCAGCTTCGGGGGTAGCGGGAGAATTATTCAAGAGACCCAGTACTTC. The chain joins TRBV25-1 to TRBJ2-5, with TRBD2 matching over 9 bases. The germline V gene encodes CDR1 MGHDK and CDR2 SYGVNS. This CDR3 is built from 17 residues. The V gene end was trimmed by 8 bases and the J gene end by 2 bases; junction bases not matched to a gene: 15.

CDR3 sequence: CASSILTGETQYF. CDR3 DNA: TGTGCCAGTAGTATATTGACGGGAGAGACCCAGTACTTC. This chain connects TRBV19 to TRBJ2-5; D is unresolved. The ends were cut back, 2 bases at V and 4 bases at J, with 8 bases in the middle. The germline CDR1 and CDR2 sequences are LNHDA and SQIVND (reference sequence). This CDR3 spans 13 amino acids. Drawing the rest from reference TRBV19 and TRBJ2-5, the complete variable domain is DGGITQSPKYLFRKEGQNVTLSCEQNLNHDAMYWYRQDPGQGLRLIYYSQIVNDFQKGDIAEGYSVSREKKESFPLTVTSAQKNPTAFYLCASSILTGETQYFGPGTRLLVL.

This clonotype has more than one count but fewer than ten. The CDR3 bases are TGTGCCAGCAGGAGGACGTTCCAAGAGACCCAGTACTTC. Translated: CASRRTFQETQYF. V usage is TRBV2 and J usage is TRBJ2-5, with D hard to call. The CDR3 loop spans 13 amino acids. Germline V gives CDR1 SNHLY, CDR2 FYNNEI. Trimming pared 6 bases from V and 1 base from J, leaving 9 bases between.

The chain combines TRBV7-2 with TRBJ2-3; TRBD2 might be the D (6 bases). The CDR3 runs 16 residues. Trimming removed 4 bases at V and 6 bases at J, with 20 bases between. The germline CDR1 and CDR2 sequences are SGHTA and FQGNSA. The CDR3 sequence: CASSSSRAGWLDTQYF. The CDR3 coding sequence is TGTGCCAGCAGCTCATCCCGGGCGGGGTGGCTGGATACGCAGTATTTT.

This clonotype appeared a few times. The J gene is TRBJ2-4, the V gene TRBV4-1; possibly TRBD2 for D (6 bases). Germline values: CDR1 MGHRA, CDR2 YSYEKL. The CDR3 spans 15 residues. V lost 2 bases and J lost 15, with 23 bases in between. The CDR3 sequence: CASSQPGGKKGDRYF. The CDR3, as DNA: TGCGCCAGCAGCCAACCCGGAGGGAAAAAAGGAGATCGGTACTTC.

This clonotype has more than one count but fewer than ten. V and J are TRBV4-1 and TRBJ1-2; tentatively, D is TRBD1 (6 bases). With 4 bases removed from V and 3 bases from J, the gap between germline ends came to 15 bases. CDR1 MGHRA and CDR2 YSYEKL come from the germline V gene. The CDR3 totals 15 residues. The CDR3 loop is CASSPNRDLYYGYTF. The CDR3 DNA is TGCGCCAGCAGCCCCAACAGGGACTTGTACTATGGCTACACCTTC.

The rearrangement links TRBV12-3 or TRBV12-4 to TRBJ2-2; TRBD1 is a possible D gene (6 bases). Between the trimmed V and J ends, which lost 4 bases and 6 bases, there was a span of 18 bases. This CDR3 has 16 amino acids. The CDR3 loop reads CASSSQGAQFAGELFF. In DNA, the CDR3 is TGTGCCAGCAGTTCACAGGGTGCCCAGTTTGCCGGGGAGCTGTTTTTT.

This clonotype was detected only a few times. The CDR3 loop reads CASSLVDRGFQETQYF. The CDR3 DNA follows: TGTGCCAGCAGCCTCGTGGACAGGGGGTTCCAAGAGACCCAGTACTTC. The V and J genes are TRBV7-9 and TRBJ2-5, with 10 nucleotides matching TRBD1. V lost 5 bases, J lost 1 base, and 7 bases stayed unmatched. The CDR3 is made up of 16 amino acids. Germline V gives CDR1 SEHNR, CDR2 FQNEAQ (reference sequence).